One T cell receptor beta chain is described in this entry. Germline V gene data show CDR1 as SEHNR and CDR2 as FQNEAQ (reference sequence). The CDR3 loop spans 19 amino acids. V was clipped by 4 bases and J by 1 base; unmatched bases: 15. These data originate in a study of blood T cells in healthy people across ages. Next came a second PCR, run for about 6 to 12 cycles, which used a sample-barcoded 5' primer along with a J-beta primer mix. Each CDR3 protein gets one entry after TCRdb re-called the 5' RACE reads with MiXCR. The sample shows 600,000 or so distinct CDR3 sequences, roughly 48% of them seen only once.

Sequencing was carried out using blood. This clonotype originated in an elderly man in good health. The J gene is TRBJ2-1, the V gene TRBV7-9; 8 nucleotides align to TRBD1. CDR3 sequence: CASSSPPTTGVVSYNEQFF. The CDR3, as DNA: TGTGCCAGCAGCTCCCCCCCCACGACAGGGGTGGTTTCCTACAATGAGCAGTTCTTC.